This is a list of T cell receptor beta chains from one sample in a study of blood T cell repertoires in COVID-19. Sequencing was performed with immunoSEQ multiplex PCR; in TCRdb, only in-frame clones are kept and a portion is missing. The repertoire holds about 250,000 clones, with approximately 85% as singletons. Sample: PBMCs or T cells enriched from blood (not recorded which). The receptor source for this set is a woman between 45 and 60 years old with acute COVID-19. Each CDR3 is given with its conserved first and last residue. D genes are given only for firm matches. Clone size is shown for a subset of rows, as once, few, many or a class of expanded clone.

TGCGCCACCTCCGAGGGCCTTCCCTTGAACACCGGGGAGCTGTTTTTT	CATSEGLPLNTGELFF	NA	TRBJ2-2	TRBV10-1	NA
TGTGCCAGCAGCCAAGTAACAAGCGGGGGGCACTACAATGAGCAGTTCTTC	CASSQVTSGGHYNEQFF	NA	TRBJ2-1	TRBV3-1/TRBV3-2	TRBD2
TGTGCCAGCAGTTACAAGGGAGTAGGGTATGGCTACACCTTC	CASSYKGVGYGYTF	NA	TRBJ1-2	TRBV6-5	NA
TGTGCCACCAGACAGGGGGCTAACAATGAGCAGTTCTTC	CATRQGANNEQFF	NA	TRBJ2-1	TRBV24-1	TRBD1
TGTGCCAGCATTAAACAGGGGTTGAACACTGAAGCTTTCTTT	CASIKQGLNTEAFF	NA	TRBJ1-1	TRBV6-5	TRBD1
TGCAGTGCTAGTAGACAGGGGAACACTGAAGCTTTCTTT	CSASRQGNTEAFF	NA	TRBJ1-1	TRBV20-1	TRBD1
TGTGCCAGTAGTGGAACTAGCGTCGCCGGGGAGCTGTTTTTT	CASSGTSVAGELFF	NA	TRBJ2-2	TRBV19	TRBD2
TGCAGCGCCCCGGGGGGGGGCGATGAAAAACTGTTTTTT	CSAPGGGDEKLFF	many	TRBJ1-4	TRBV29-1	NA
TGCGCCAGCAGCTCAGGATTGAATGAGCAGTTCTTC	CASSSGLNEQFF	NA	TRBJ2-1	TRBV5-1	NA
TGTGCCAGCAGCCCCGAACTGTTTAACTATGGCTACACCTTC	CASSPELFNYGYTF	few	TRBJ1-2	TRBV6-5	NA
TGTGCCAGCACCAGAAGGGGATACACTGAAGCTTTCTTT	CASTRRGYTEAFF	once	TRBJ1-1	TRBV12-3/TRBV12-4	NA
TGTGCCAGCAGTGAAAGGCCAGAGGCTAACTATGGCTACACCTTC	CASSERPEANYGYTF	NA	TRBJ1-2	TRBV6-1	NA
TGCGCCAGTCGGCTAAGCGGGGCCTACAATGAGCAGTTCTTC	CASRLSGAYNEQFF	NA	TRBJ2-1	TRBV5-1	TRBD2
TGTGCCAGCTCACCGGCCCAGACAGGGGCTTCTAATTCACCCCTCCACTTT	CASSPAQTGASNSPLHF	once	TRBJ1-6	TRBV18	TRBD1
TGTGCCAGCAGCAATGAAGTAGGGGATCAGCCCCAGCATTTT	CASSNEVGDQPQHF	NA	TRBJ1-5	TRBV7-6	NA
TGTGCCAGCAGTCGACAGTTTTCCCTCAATCAGCCCCAGCATTTT	CASSRQFSLNQPQHF	NA	TRBJ1-5	TRBV6-5	NA
TGTGCCATCAACCCAGGGATCCCCGGGGAGCTGTTTTTT	CAINPGIPGELFF	NA	TRBJ2-2	TRBV10-3	NA
TGTGCCAGCAGTTACAGCGGGGGGACAGGTTCGAATACGCAGTATTTT	CASSYSGGTGSNTQYF	NA	TRBJ2-3	TRBV6-2/TRBV6-3	NA
TGTGCCAGCAGCCAAGACGGACTAGCGGAAAATGAGCAGTTCTTC	CASSQDGLAENEQFF	NA	TRBJ2-1	TRBV4-2	TRBD2
TGTGCCACCAGCAGGATGGACAGGGAAGGCTACACCTTC	CATSRMDREGYTF	NA	TRBJ1-2	TRBV15	TRBD1
TGTGCCACCAGTGCCCGAGGGGGACCCAATCAGCCCCAGCATTTT	CATSARGGPNQPQHF	NA	TRBJ1-5	TRBV24-1	NA
TGTGCCAGCAGTTACGGCCCCAATTCCTACAATGAGCAGTTCTTC	CASSYGPNSYNEQFF	NA	TRBJ2-1	TRBV6-2/TRBV6-3	NA
TGTGCCAGCAGCTTAGCGCTTCGGGTTGGGAACACTGAAGCTTTCTTT	CASSLALRVGNTEAFF	NA	TRBJ1-1	TRBV7-2	NA
TGTGCCAGCAGCTTAGAACCAGACAATCAGCCCCAGCATTTT	CASSLEPDNQPQHF	NA	TRBJ1-5	TRBV7-9	NA
TGTGCCAGCAGCCAGAGTCGGGGGAGGGACACTGAAGCTTTCTTT	CASSQSRGRDTEAFF	NA	TRBJ1-1	TRBV6-5	NA
TGTGCCAGCAGCTTCCGGCAGGACTATCAAGAGACCCAGTACTTC	CASSFRQDYQETQYF	NA	TRBJ2-5	TRBV7-2	NA
TGTGCCAGCAGCTTCCGGACAGGGGAAGGGACAGATACGCAGTATTTT	CASSFRTGEGTDTQYF	NA	TRBJ2-3	TRBV7-9	TRBD1
TGCGCCAGCAGCCAATTCCGAGGGGGCGCAAACTATGGCTACACCTTC	CASSQFRGGANYGYTF	NA	TRBJ1-2	TRBV4-3	TRBD1
TGTGCCAGTAGTACTAGCGGGGGGGCCGGGTCCTACGAGCAGTACTTC	CASSTSGGAGSYEQYF	few	TRBJ2-7	TRBV19	TRBD2
TGTGCCAGCAGTTTAACGGGTTTAACGGGAGGCTACACCTTC	CASSLTGLTGGYTF	NA	TRBJ1-2	TRBV27	NA
TGTGCCAGCCTCGACAGCGATAATGAAAAACTGTTTTTT	CASLDSDNEKLFF	NA	TRBJ1-4	TRBV27	NA